This is a list of T cell receptor beta chains from one sample in a study of persistence of HIV-infected CD4 T cells. Using immunoSEQ multiplex PCR, the repertoire was profiled, and TCRdb retains in-frame clones only, with some absent. Of around 20,000 clones listed, 75% to 80% are singletons. Their antigens remain unidentified. Sequencing used CD4+ T cells sorted from PBMCs after roughly 19-hour stimulation, obtained from a patient who received antiretroviral therapy. The receptors derive from an adult man with HIV who was CMV-seropositive. Both conserved end residues are part of each CDR3. D genes are given only for firm matches. Some rows have no size entry. The others give once, few or many, or a class for an expanded clone.

j_gene,len,abundance,v_gene,d_gene,CDR3aa,CDR3nt
TRBJ2-7,13,once,TRBV6-5,-,CASSLQGSYEQYF,TGTGCCAGCAGCTTACAGGGCTCCTACGAGCAGTACTTC
TRBJ2-1,14,-,TRBV7-8,-,CASSLSPAMSGQFF,TGTGCCAGCAGCTTAAGCCCCGCTATGAGTGGGCAGTTCTTC
TRBJ2-3,15,-,TRBV24-1,TRBD2,CATSDLAGVVDTQYF,TGTGCCACCAGTGACCTAGCGGGGGTGGTAGATACGCAGTATTTT
TRBJ1-6,15,once,TRBV9,TRBD1,CASSFSTGGNSPLHF,TGTGCCAGCAGCTTCTCGACAGGGGGAAATTCACCCCTCCACTTT
TRBJ2-1,13,few,TRBV3-1/TRBV3-2,TRBD2,CASSHRGGSEQFF,TGTGCCAGCAGCCACCGGGGGGGGAGTGAGCAGTTCTTC
TRBJ1-6,15,-,TRBV28,-,CASSSPLGGATLLHF,TGTGCCAGCAGTTCACCCCTTGGGGGGGCTACCCTCCTCCACTTT
TRBJ1-2,15,-,TRBV7-8,TRBD1,CASSPQGASSYGYTF,TGTGCCAGCAGCCCACAGGGGGCTTCATCCTATGGCTACACCTTC
TRBJ1-4,14,-,TRBV7-9,-,CASGAGSPNEKLFF,TGTGCCAGTGGGGCGGGCAGCCCTAATGAAAAACTGTTTTTT
TRBJ1-1,15,once,TRBV4-1,TRBD1,CASSQDDRDNTEAFF,TGCGCCAGCAGCCAAGATGACAGGGACAACACTGAAGCTTTCTTT
TRBJ1-3,15,-,TRBV2,-,CASSLRGRSGNTIYF,TGTGCCAGCAGTTTGCGGGGCCGCTCTGGAAACACCATATATTTT
TRBJ2-4,15,-,TRBV10-3,TRBD2,CATAAGELAKNIQYF,TGTGCCACCGCGGCGGGGGAGCTAGCCAAAAACATTCAGTACTTC
TRBJ1-5,13,-,TRBV12-3/TRBV12-4,-,CASSGLHNQPQHF,TGTGCCAGCAGCGGACTGCACAATCAGCCCCAGCATTTT
TRBJ1-3,16,-,TRBV3-1/TRBV3-2,TRBD1,CASSPWTGVGGNTIYF,TGTGCCAGCAGCCCGTGGACAGGGGTAGGAGGAAACACCATATATTTT
TRBJ1-4,13,-,TRBV7-9,-,CASSRGLGEKLFF,TGTGCCAGCAGCCGGGGGCTCGGTGAAAAACTGTTTTTT
TRBJ1-2,17,hyperexpanded,TRBV28,TRBD1,CASSPAYGTGGYSGYTF,TGTGCCAGCAGTCCAGCCTACGGGACAGGGGGCTATTCTGGCTACACCTTC
TRBJ1-5,16,-,TRBV27,-,CASSPLRVGTNQPQHF,TGTGCCAGCAGTCCGTTACGAGTAGGGACCAATCAGCCCCAGCATTTT
TRBJ2-5,15,-,TRBV5-1,TRBD2,CASSSSGGRQETQYF,TGCGCCAGCAGCTCTAGCGGGGGGCGCCAAGAGACCCAGTACTTC
TRBJ1-5,14,medium-sized,TRBV5-6,-,CASSLSGVLEAQHF,TGTGCCAGCAGCTTGTCAGGGGTCCTCGAGGCCCAGCATTTT
TRBJ1-2,12,-,TRBV6-5,-,CASKRQTGGYTF,TGTGCCAGCAAACGACAGACCGGTGGCTACACCTTC
TRBJ2-7,14,few,TRBV29-1,TRBD1,CSVVRGGGGGEQYF,TGCAGCGTTGTGAGAGGGGGCGGAGGTGGGGAGCAGTACTTC
TRBJ2-7,15,-,TRBV7-9,TRBD1,CASSPTGTGPQEQYF,TGTGCCAGCAGCCCGACCGGGACAGGGCCTCAGGAGCAGTACTTC
TRBJ2-1,16,-,TRBV14,TRBD1,CASSQRAGGTYNEQFF,TGTGCCAGCAGCCAACGGGCAGGGGGAACCTACAATGAGCAGTTCTTC
TRBJ2-7,18,-,TRBV7-9,TRBD1,CASSSLVSRQGAPYEQYF,TGTGCCAGCAGCTCCCTCGTGTCGCGACAGGGGGCTCCATACGAGCAGTACTTC
TRBJ1-2,15,once,TRBV6-5,-,CASSSTGSTNYGYTF,TGTGCCAGCAGTTCGACCGGGTCTACTAACTATGGCTACACCTTC
TRBJ1-6,14,-,TRBV2,-,CASSEELGNSPLHF,TGTGCCAGCAGTGAGGAGTTAGGGAATTCACCCCTCCACTTT
TRBJ2-1,13,-,TRBV3-1/TRBV3-2,-,CASSRGTYNEQFF,TGTGCCAGCAGCCGGGGGACTTACAATGAGCAGTTCTTC
TRBJ1-3,14,-,TRBV30,-,CAWRSTDSGNTIYF,TGTGCCTGGAGGTCGACAGACTCTGGAAACACCATATATTTT
TRBJ2-7,18,-,TRBV18,TRBD1,CASSAIGSGTGNPYEQYF,TGTGCCAGCTCAGCAATTGGATCCGGGACAGGGAATCCCTACGAGCAGTACTTC
TRBJ2-3,15,-,TRBV24-1,-,CATGSTRQSTDTQYF,TGTGCCACCGGGAGTACTCGGCAGAGCACAGATACGCAGTATTTT
TRBJ2-3,14,once,TRBV19,TRBD1,CASQGTAYTDTQYF,TGTGCCAGTCAAGGGACAGCCTATACAGATACGCAGTATTTT
TRBJ2-1,14,once,TRBV5-1,-,CASSLEFGGNEQFF,TGCGCCAGCAGCTTGGAGTTTGGAGGTAATGAGCAGTTCTTC
TRBJ2-7,15,-,TRBV14,TRBD1,CASSQETGVLYEQYF,TGTGCCAGCAGCCAAGAAACAGGGGTTCTCTACGAGCAGTACTTC
TRBJ1-5,15,-,TRBV19,TRBD1,CASANDRGGNQPQHF,TGTGCCAGTGCTAACGACAGGGGAGGCAATCAGCCCCAGCATTTT
TRBJ1-2,18,-,TRBV2,TRBD1,CASSSSGTAYQANYGYTF,TGTGCCAGCAGTTCCTCCGGGACAGCCTACCAAGCTAACTATGGCTACACCTTC
TRBJ1-2,15,-,TRBV19,TRBD1,CASSPGTGNNYGYTF,TGTGCCAGTAGTCCGGGGACAGGGAACAACTATGGCTACACCTTC
TRBJ2-2,15,-,TRBV7-2,-,CASSGGGGVGGELFF,TGTGCCAGCAGCGGAGGTGGCGGGGTGGGCGGGGAGCTGTTTTTT
TRBJ2-7,14,-,TRBV7-6,-,CASSLDRASYEQYF,TGTGCCAGCAGCTTAGACAGGGCGTCCTACGAGCAGTACTTC
TRBJ1-1,14,-,TRBV3-1/TRBV3-2,TRBD1,CASSRTGQGTEAFF,TGTGCCAGCAGCCGGACGGGACAGGGTACTGAAGCTTTCTTT
TRBJ2-3,13,-,TRBV5-5,TRBD1,CASRSGQTDTQYF,TGTGCCAGCAGGTCGGGACAGACAGATACGCAGTATTTT
TRBJ1-1,12,-,TRBV2,-,CASSPGRREAFF,TGTGCCAGCAGCCCAGGCCGTCGGGAAGCTTTCTTT
TRBJ2-3,17,-,TRBV2,-,CASIVRHLPGKTDTQYF,TGTGCCAGCATCGTACGTCACCTCCCCGGTAAAACAGATACGCAGTATTTT
TRBJ1-2,13,-,TRBV5-1,-,CASSLDSVYGYTF,TGCGCCAGCAGCCTAGACAGTGTCTATGGCTACACCTTC
TRBJ1-2,14,-,TRBV7-2,TRBD1,CASSSADRAGGYTF,TGTGCCAGCAGCTCCGCCGACAGGGCTGGTGGCTACACCTTC
TRBJ1-3,18,-,TRBV3-1/TRBV3-2,-,CASSRGILLTLSGNTIYF,TGTGCCAGCAGCCGCGGGATCCTTTTAACCTTGTCTGGAAACACCATATATTTT
TRBJ2-1,15,-,TRBV4-1,TRBD1,CASSHPGQGIWEQFF,TGCGCCAGCAGCCACCCGGGACAGGGAATATGGGAGCAGTTCTTC
TRBJ1-2,15,-,TRBV6-5,-,CASSYSDLGQGGYTF,TGTGCCAGCAGTTACTCGGATCTGGGTCAGGGCGGCTACACCTTC
TRBJ2-3,14,-,TRBV20-1,TRBD2,CSASAGGYTDTQYF,TGCAGTGCTAGTGCGGGGGGCTACACAGATACGCAGTATTTT
TRBJ1-2,13,-,TRBV13,TRBD1,CASSQTGSHGYTF,TGTGCCAGCAGCCAGACAGGGAGTCATGGCTACACCTTC
TRBJ2-3,13,-,TRBV5-1,-,CASKKEGADTQYF,TGCGCCAGCAAAAAAGAGGGGGCAGATACGCAGTATTTT
TRBJ2-1,16,-,TRBV27,TRBD2,CASSSRGTSGRNEQFF,TGTGCCAGCAGTTCCCGAGGGACTAGCGGGAGGAATGAGCAGTTCTTC
TRBJ2-3,15,-,TRBV19,-,CASSIGRGWTDTQYF,TGTGCCAGTAGTATAGGACGAGGCTGGACAGATACGCAGTATTTT
TRBJ1-1,14,-,TRBV9,-,CASSVGVRATEAFF,TGTGCCAGCAGCGTAGGGGTGCGGGCCACTGAAGCTTTCTTT
TRBJ2-7,16,-,TRBV5-1,-,CASSLGGGPASYEQYF,TGCGCCAGCAGCTTGGGTGGGGGACCAGCCTCCTACGAGCAGTACTTC
TRBJ1-1,12,-,TRBV30,-,CACDRMNTEAFF,TGTGCCTGCGACAGAATGAACACTGAAGCTTTCTTT
TRBJ2-3,18,-,TRBV4-2,TRBD2,CASSQDGERGGGTDTQYF,TGTGCCAGCAGCCAAGATGGGGAGCGGGGGGGCGGCACAGATACGCAGTATTTT